The T cell receptor beta chain under discussion was sequenced for a study of blood T cell repertoires in COVID-19. Assay used: immunoSEQ multiplex PCR; TCRdb lists only in-frame clones, some missing. Altogether some 36,000 clones are present, 90% to 95% being singletons, with the ten largest covering less than 45%. Losses at the gene ends were 5 bases for V and 9 bases for J; bases not matched to a gene: 3. The length of the CDR3 is 12 residues. The V gene's germline CDR1 is MNHEY and CDR2 SVGAGI. The source is a man between 60 and 75 years old with active or convalescent COVID-19. Sequencing was done on a sample of peripheral blood. This chain uses TRBV6-5 with TRBJ1-2, with 10 bases matching TRBD1. The CDR3 region is CASSPGQGRYTF. The CDR3 nucleotides are TGTGCCAGCAGTCCGGGACAGGGGCGCTACACCTTC.